A selection of T cell receptor beta chains follows, all from one sample in a study of naive CD8 T cells in extremely preterm neonates. Sequenced by immunoSEQ multiplex PCR; TCRdb stores in-frame clones only, minus some. The sample carries approximately 5,200 clones, approximately 97% recorded once. Sequences were obtained from naive CD8+ T cells from blood. The receptors here all came from a human donor in good health. Both conserved end residues are part of each CDR3. D genes are given only for firm matches. Size values are once, few and many counts, or a class for expanded clones, and some rows have none.

clone size	CDR3 length	V gene	J gene	D gene	CDR3 DNA	CDR3 protein
once	15	TRBV10-2	TRBJ2-7	TRBD2	TGCGCCAGCAGTGAGACTAGCGGGGGGGAGTACGAGCAGTACTTC	CASSETSGGEYEQYF
.	16	TRBV9	TRBJ2-3	TRBD2	TGTGCCAGCAGCGTAACGGGGACTAGCGTTTTCGATACGCAGTATTTT	CASSVTGTSVFDTQYF
once	15	TRBV19	TRBJ1-4	TRBD1	TGTGCCAGTAGTATATCAGGGGGTGCTCATGAAAAACTGTTTTTT	CASSISGGAHEKLFF
.	15	TRBV27	TRBJ1-4	TRBD1	TGTGCCAGCAGTCCCCGGACGGACCCAGGGGGAAAACTGTTTTTT	CASSPRTDPGGKLFF
.	14	TRBV27	TRBJ1-2	TRBD1	TGTGCCAGCAGTTTATCAGGGGGCAACTATGGCTACACCTTC	CASSLSGGNYGYTF
.	15	TRBV27	TRBJ2-1	.	TGTGCCAGCAGTTTTGTTTTCGGAGGGGCCAATGAGCAGTTCTTC	CASSFVFGGANEQFF
few	15	TRBV7-2	TRBJ2-7	TRBD2	TGTGCCAGCAGCTTTACTAGCGGGGGCTCCTACGAGCAGTACTTC	CASSFTSGGSYEQYF
.	16	TRBV7-8	TRBJ2-1	TRBD1	TGTGCCAGCAGCTTTGGGGGACAGGGCATCTACAATGAGCAGTTCTTC	CASSFGGQGIYNEQFF
.	16	TRBV27	TRBJ2-3	TRBD2	TGTGCCAGCAGTTTAGGAAGCGGGACTTACACAGATACGCAGTATTTT	CASSLGSGTYTDTQYF
.	19	TRBV2	TRBJ1-6	TRBD1	TGTGCCAGCAGTGGGAGTCCTAACAGGGGGAGCTCCTATAATTCACCCCTCCACTTT	CASSGSPNRGSSYNSPLHF
.	15	TRBV13	TRBJ2-5	.	TGTGCCAGCAGCTTCGGATCGACTAATCGCGAGACCCAGTACTTC	CASSFGSTNRETQYF
.	15	TRBV5-6	TRBJ1-2	.	TGTGCCAGCCTAGTAGGACAAGTTTACGACTATGGCTACACCTTC	CASLVGQVYDYGYTF
.	15	TRBV5-1	TRBJ2-3	TRBD2	TGCGCCAGCAGCTACCTAGCGGGGGGCACAGATACGCAGTATTTT	CASSYLAGGTDTQYF
.	14	TRBV25-1	TRBJ2-5	.	TGTGCCAGCAGTGAATGGTCAGAAAAAGAGACCCAGTACTTC	CASSEWSEKETQYF
.	15	TRBV4-1	TRBJ2-1	.	TGCGCCAGCAGACCGCTGGACAGCTCGGCCAGTGAGCAGTTCTTC	CASRPLDSSASEQFF
.	13	TRBV5-1	TRBJ1-1	.	TGCGCCAGCAGCTTTAGCCCGAACACTGAAGCTTTCTTT	CASSFSPNTEAFF
.	14	TRBV28	TRBJ1-2	.	TGTGCCAGCACCCCCGGACTGGGGGGATATGGCTACACCTTC	CASTPGLGGYGYTF
.	17	TRBV4-1	TRBJ2-4	.	TGCGCCAGCAGCCCCAAAGAGGTAGGCTTCGCCAAAAACATTCAGTACTTC	CASSPKEVGFAKNIQYF
.	13	TRBV18	TRBJ2-7	.	TGTGCCAGCTCACCATCCGGTCCCTACGAGCAGTACTTC	CASSPSGPYEQYF
.	13	TRBV19	TRBJ2-3	.	TGTGCCAGTAGTATTCAAACTCCAGATACGCAGTATTTT	CASSIQTPDTQYF
.	14	TRBV5-1	TRBJ2-1	.	TGCGCCAGCAGCTTGGACCCTGGAGGAGATGAGCAGTTCTTC	CASSLDPGGDEQFF
.	13	TRBV5-1	TRBJ1-2	.	TGCGCCAGCAGCTTGGCGGGGGTGGATGGCTACACCTTC	CASSLAGVDGYTF
once	15	TRBV12-5	TRBJ1-1	TRBD1	TGTGCTAGTGGTTTGGGGGGTGCAGGGGGCACTGAAGCTTTCTTT	CASGLGGAGGTEAFF
.	14	TRBV19	TRBJ1-4	.	TGTGCCAGTAGTATCGGGCAGGGATTAGCAAAACTGTTTTTT	CASSIGQGLAKLFF
.	14	TRBV5-4	TRBJ2-3	TRBD2	TGTGCCACCCCGGGACTAGCGGGCACAGATACGCAGTATTTT	CATPGLAGTDTQYF
.	14	TRBV5-5	TRBJ1-2	.	TGTGCCAGCACCCCCACCCAGGGGCCCTATGGCTACACCTTC	CASTPTQGPYGYTF
.	13	TRBV7-9	TRBJ1-1	TRBD1	TGTGCCAGCAGCGCGACAGGGGGCACTGAAGCTTTCTTT	CASSATGGTEAFF